These T cell receptor beta chains were read from a single sample in a study of cytomegalovirus exposure and HLA in healthy donors. The method was immunoSEQ multiplex PCR; TCRdb's version includes in-frame clones alone and lacks a portion of them. Its table records some 120,000 clones. Sample: PBMCs. The receptors here all came from a young man in good health and CMV-seronegative. CDR3s include the opening cysteine and the closing phenylalanine or tryptophan. A D gene is named only where the DNA matches it firmly.

D gene: TRBD1; J gene: TRBJ1-5; V gene: TRBV7-2; CDR3 DNA: TGTGCCAGCAGACTAGGGACAGGGTTCAATCAGCCCCAGCATTTT; CDR3 protein: CASRLGTGFNQPQHF
D gene: NA; J gene: TRBJ1-1; V gene: TRBV13; CDR3 DNA: TGTGCCAGCTACAGCCGACAGGACGGAAACACTGAAGCTTTCTTT; CDR3 protein: CASYSRQDGNTEAFF
D gene: NA; J gene: TRBJ1-3; V gene: TRBV30; CDR3 DNA: TGTGCCTGGAGTGTACGTGGCCATAACACCATATATTTT; CDR3 protein: CAWSVRGHNTIYF
D gene: TRBD1; J gene: TRBJ2-7; V gene: TRBV15; CDR3 DNA: TGTGCCACCAGCAGGTCGACAGGGCCAAACGAGCAGTACTTC; CDR3 protein: CATSRSTGPNEQYF
D gene: TRBD2; J gene: TRBJ2-5; V gene: TRBV11-2; CDR3 DNA: TGTGCCAGCAGCTTAGAGACTAGCGCCTTTGGGACCCAGTACTTC; CDR3 protein: CASSLETSAFGTQYF
D gene: TRBD2; J gene: TRBJ2-7; V gene: TRBV7-2; CDR3 DNA: TGTGCCAGCAGCCCGGGACTAGCGAGGCACGAGCAGTACTTC; CDR3 protein: CASSPGLARHEQYF
D gene: TRBD1; J gene: TRBJ1-5; V gene: TRBV5-4; CDR3 DNA: TGTGCCAGCAGCCAGAACCCGGGACAGGGCAATCAGCCCCAGCATTTT; CDR3 protein: CASSQNPGQGNQPQHF
D gene: TRBD2; J gene: TRBJ2-1; V gene: TRBV7-2; CDR3 DNA: TGTGCCAGCAGCACCGCCGGGACTAGCGGGATTGTTGAGCAGTTCTTC; CDR3 protein: CASSTAGTSGIVEQFF
D gene: NA; J gene: TRBJ2-2; V gene: TRBV30; CDR3 DNA: TGTGCTGGGGGTAAGGGGGTATCCAACACCGGGGAGCTGTTTTTT; CDR3 protein: CAGGKGVSNTGELFF
D gene: TRBD2; J gene: TRBJ2-3; V gene: TRBV5-4; CDR3 DNA: TGTGCCAGCAGCTTGGTGGGACTAGCGGGGCTTTCCACAGATACGCAGTATTTT; CDR3 protein: CASSLVGLAGLSTDTQYF
D gene: NA; J gene: TRBJ2-3; V gene: TRBV6-5; CDR3 DNA: TGTGCCAGCAGTTACTCGAGGGGGGGGGCAGATACGCAGTATTTT; CDR3 protein: CASSYSRGGADTQYF
D gene: NA; J gene: TRBJ1-5; V gene: TRBV6-5; CDR3 DNA: TGTGCCAGCAGTTACGTCGCGGAGGGCGGTCAGCCCCAGCATTTT; CDR3 protein: CASSYVAEGGQPQHF
D gene: TRBD1; J gene: TRBJ2-3; V gene: TRBV4-1; CDR3 DNA: TGCGCCAGCAGCCACCGACAGGGGGCAACAGATACGCAGTATTTT; CDR3 protein: CASSHRQGATDTQYF
D gene: TRBD2; J gene: TRBJ2-1; V gene: TRBV9; CDR3 DNA: TGTGCCAGCAGCGTAGAAGCTAGCGGGACATCCTACAATGAGCAGTTCTTC; CDR3 protein: CASSVEASGTSYNEQFF
D gene: NA; J gene: TRBJ2-1; V gene: TRBV19; CDR3 DNA: TGTGCCAGTAGTATAGACCCCACTAGCAATGAGCAGTTCTTC; CDR3 protein: CASSIDPTSNEQFF
D gene: NA; J gene: TRBJ1-6; V gene: TRBV7-3; CDR3 DNA: TGTGCCAGCAGCTTTCCGAATTCACCCCTCCACTTT; CDR3 protein: CASSFPNSPLHF
D gene: NA; J gene: TRBJ1-4; V gene: TRBV15; CDR3 DNA: TGTGCCACCAGCAGAAAGACATTTCGGGACTCCTTTTCTCGGGAAAAACTGTTTTTT; CDR3 protein: CATSRKTFRDSFSREKLFF
D gene: TRBD2; J gene: TRBJ2-7; V gene: TRBV5-4; CDR3 DNA: TGTGCCACCGCACAGCGGGGGACCTACGAGCAGTACTTC; CDR3 protein: CATAQRGTYEQYF
D gene: TRBD1; J gene: TRBJ1-1; V gene: TRBV19; CDR3 DNA: TGTGCCAGTAGTATCGGCGGGACAGGGGGTACTGAAGCTTTCTTT; CDR3 protein: CASSIGGTGGTEAFF
D gene: NA; J gene: TRBJ2-1; V gene: TRBV5-1; CDR3 DNA: TGCGCCAGCAGCTTGGCAGGGCCCAATGAGCAGTTCTTC; CDR3 protein: CASSLAGPNEQFF
D gene: NA; J gene: TRBJ1-6; V gene: TRBV9; CDR3 DNA: TGTGCCAGCAGCGGAGCGTATAATTCACCCCTCCACTTT; CDR3 protein: CASSGAYNSPLHF
D gene: TRBD2; J gene: TRBJ2-2; V gene: TRBV7-7; CDR3 DNA: TGTGCTAGCAGCTCCCTAGCGGGGGGCACCGGGGAGCTGTTTTTT; CDR3 protein: CASSSLAGGTGELFF
D gene: TRBD1; J gene: TRBJ1-6; V gene: TRBV19; CDR3 DNA: TGTGCCAGTAGCTTCCAGGGGGTGAATTCACCCCTCCACTTT; CDR3 protein: CASSFQGVNSPLHF
D gene: TRBD2; J gene: TRBJ2-1; V gene: TRBV27; CDR3 DNA: TGTGCCAGCAGAAGCGCTAGCGGCAAAACCTACAATGAGCAGTTCTTC; CDR3 protein: CASRSASGKTYNEQFF
D gene: TRBD1; J gene: TRBJ1-1; V gene: TRBV7-9; CDR3 DNA: TGTGCCAGCAGCTTATTGGGACAGGGCACTGAAGCTTTCTTT; CDR3 protein: CASSLLGQGTEAFF
D gene: TRBD1; J gene: TRBJ2-7; V gene: TRBV5-8; CDR3 DNA: TGTGCCAGCAGCTTGGCATTAAGGCAGGGGGTCAACGAGCAGTACTTC; CDR3 protein: CASSLALRQGVNEQYF
D gene: TRBD2; J gene: TRBJ2-3; V gene: TRBV7-6; CDR3 DNA: TGTGCCAGCAGCCTCGGGGGGGGGTCAACAATGACAGATACGCAGTATTTT; CDR3 protein: CASSLGGGSTMTDTQYF
D gene: NA; J gene: TRBJ2-3; V gene: TRBV9; CDR3 DNA: TGTGCCAGCAGCCAAATTGCGACTAGCACAGATACGCAGTATTTT; CDR3 protein: CASSQIATSTDTQYF
D gene: TRBD1; J gene: TRBJ1-5; V gene: TRBV5-5; CDR3 DNA: TGTGCCAGCAGCCCTCAGTGGGGGACAGGGAATCAGCCCCAGCATTTT; CDR3 protein: CASSPQWGTGNQPQHF
D gene: NA; J gene: TRBJ1-2; V gene: TRBV20-1; CDR3 DNA: TGCAGTGTGCAGGCCCTGTATGGCTACACCTTC; CDR3 protein: CSVQALYGYTF
D gene: TRBD2; J gene: TRBJ2-3; V gene: TRBV5-1; CDR3 DNA: TGCGCCAGCAGCCTGGGACTAGTCAGCACAGATACGCAGTATTTT; CDR3 protein: CASSLGLVSTDTQYF
D gene: NA; J gene: TRBJ2-1; V gene: TRBV11-2; CDR3 DNA: TGTGCCAGCAGCTTAGAGAGGGTGACTGAGCAGTTCTTC; CDR3 protein: CASSLERVTEQFF
D gene: TRBD2; J gene: TRBJ2-1; V gene: TRBV15; CDR3 DNA: TGTGCCACCAGCGGACGGACTAGCGGGAGTTTCGATGAGCAGTTCTTC; CDR3 protein: CATSGRTSGSFDEQFF
D gene: TRBD2; J gene: TRBJ2-1; V gene: TRBV5-1; CDR3 DNA: TGCGCCAGCAGCCTCCACTTGCGGGGGGATTACAATGAGCAGTTCTTC; CDR3 protein: CASSLHLRGDYNEQFF
D gene: NA; J gene: TRBJ1-4; V gene: TRBV7-9; CDR3 DNA: TGTGCCAGCAGCTTCGGCGGCAGGGATGAAAAACTGTTTTTT; CDR3 protein: CASSFGGRDEKLFF
D gene: TRBD1; J gene: TRBJ1-1; V gene: TRBV11-2; CDR3 DNA: TGTGCCAGCAGCTTAGGAGTAGGGGGCGGCAAAAAGAACACTGAAGCTTTCTTT; CDR3 protein: CASSLGVGGGKKNTEAFF
D gene: TRBD2; J gene: TRBJ2-3; V gene: TRBV14; CDR3 DNA: TGTGCCAGCAGCCAATTCCTGACTAGCGGTCCCACAGATACGCAGTATTTT; CDR3 protein: CASSQFLTSGPTDTQYF
D gene: NA; J gene: TRBJ1-3; V gene: TRBV18; CDR3 DNA: TGTGCCAGCTCATCGCAGGGGCTCTCTGGAAACACCATATATTTT; CDR3 protein: CASSSQGLSGNTIYF
D gene: TRBD1; J gene: TRBJ1-1; V gene: TRBV2; CDR3 DNA: TGTGCCAGACAGGGGATAGGAGCTGAAGCTTTCTTT; CDR3 protein: CARQGIGAEAFF
D gene: NA; J gene: TRBJ2-7; V gene: TRBV7-2; CDR3 DNA: TGTGCCAGCAGCATAATGGCCTCGGAGCAGTACTTC; CDR3 protein: CASSIMASEQYF
D gene: TRBD1; J gene: TRBJ2-1; V gene: TRBV12-5; CDR3 DNA: TGTGCTAGTGGTTTGGGACAGGGGGCTGGGAATGAGCAGTTCTTC; CDR3 protein: CASGLGQGAGNEQFF
D gene: TRBD1; J gene: TRBJ2-1; V gene: TRBV2; CDR3 DNA: TGTGCCAGCCTCCAAGGACAGGCGACCCGCGATGAGCAGTTCTTC; CDR3 protein: CASLQGQATRDEQFF
D gene: NA; J gene: TRBJ2-3; V gene: TRBV6-1; CDR3 DNA: TGTGCCAGCAAGCCCCATTCTGGAGCCACGCAGTATTTT; CDR3 protein: CASKPHSGATQYF
D gene: TRBD2; J gene: TRBJ2-1; V gene: TRBV9; CDR3 DNA: TGTGCCAGCGGGATAGTTAGCGGGAGTTACAATGAGCAGTTCTTC; CDR3 protein: CASGIVSGSYNEQFF
D gene: NA; J gene: TRBJ1-4; V gene: TRBV6-5; CDR3 DNA: TGTGCCAGCAGGAGAGCAGGGCTGGCTTATGAAAAACTGTTTTTT; CDR3 protein: CASRRAGLAYEKLFF
D gene: NA; J gene: TRBJ2-5; V gene: TRBV11-2; CDR3 DNA: TGTGCCAGCAGCTCCTCCCGGGGGAGCGGCCAAGAGACCCAGTACTTC; CDR3 protein: CASSSSRGSGQETQYF
D gene: TRBD1; J gene: TRBJ1-5; V gene: TRBV19; CDR3 DNA: TGTGCCAGTAGTACTAACAGGGGCCCTACCAATCAGCCCCAGCATTTT; CDR3 protein: CASSTNRGPTNQPQHF
D gene: NA; J gene: TRBJ2-2; V gene: TRBV7-9; CDR3 DNA: TGTTTTCCAGGGAATGACGGATTAGTCGGGGAGCTGTTTTTT; CDR3 protein: CFPGNDGLVGELFF
D gene: TRBD1; J gene: TRBJ1-1; V gene: TRBV6-1; CDR3 DNA: TGTGCCAGCAGTGACGGACAGGCTCGGAACACTGAAGCTTTCTTT; CDR3 protein: CASSDGQARNTEAFF
D gene: NA; J gene: TRBJ1-4; V gene: TRBV9; CDR3 DNA: TGTGCCAGCAGCGTAGATGTTAGGAGGGAAAAACTGTTTTTT; CDR3 protein: CASSVDVRREKLFF
D gene: TRBD1; J gene: TRBJ2-2; V gene: TRBV19; CDR3 DNA: TGTGCCAGTAGTATAGGGGGACAGGTCACCGGGGAGCTGTTTTTT; CDR3 protein: CASSIGGQVTGELFF
D gene: NA; J gene: TRBJ1-5; V gene: TRBV6-1; CDR3 DNA: TGTGCCAGCAGTGAAGGTCAGGGAAGCAATCAGCCCCAGCATTTT; CDR3 protein: CASSEGQGSNQPQHF
D gene: TRBD2; J gene: TRBJ2-1; V gene: TRBV5-1; CDR3 DNA: TGCGCCAGCAGCTTGAAAATAACTAGCGGGATATCCCCCTCCCCCAATGAGCAGTTCTTC; CDR3 protein: CASSLKITSGISPSPNEQFF
D gene: TRBD1; J gene: TRBJ1-1; V gene: TRBV2; CDR3 DNA: TGTGCCAGCAGTCCACCCAGGGGGCTGGACACTGAAGCTTTCTTT; CDR3 protein: CASSPPRGLDTEAFF